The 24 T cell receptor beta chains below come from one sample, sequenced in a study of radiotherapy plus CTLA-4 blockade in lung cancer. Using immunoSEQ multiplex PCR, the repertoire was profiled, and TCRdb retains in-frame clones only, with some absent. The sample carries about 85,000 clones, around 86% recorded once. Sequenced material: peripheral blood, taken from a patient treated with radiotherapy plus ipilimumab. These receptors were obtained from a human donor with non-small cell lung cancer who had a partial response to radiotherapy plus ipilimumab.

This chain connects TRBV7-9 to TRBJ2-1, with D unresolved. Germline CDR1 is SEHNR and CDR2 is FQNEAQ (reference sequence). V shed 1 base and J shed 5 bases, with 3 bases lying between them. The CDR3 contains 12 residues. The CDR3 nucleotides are TGTGCCAGCAGCTTAGTCGACAATGAGCAGTTCTTC. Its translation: CASSLVDNEQFF.

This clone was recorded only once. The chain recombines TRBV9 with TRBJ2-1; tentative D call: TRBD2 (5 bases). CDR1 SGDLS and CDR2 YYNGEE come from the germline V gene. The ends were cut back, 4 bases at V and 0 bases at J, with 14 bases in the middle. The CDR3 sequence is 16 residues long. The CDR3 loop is CASSLTTDHSYNEQFF. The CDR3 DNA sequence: TGTGCCAGCAGCTTGACTACGGACCACTCCTACAATGAGCAGTTCTTC.

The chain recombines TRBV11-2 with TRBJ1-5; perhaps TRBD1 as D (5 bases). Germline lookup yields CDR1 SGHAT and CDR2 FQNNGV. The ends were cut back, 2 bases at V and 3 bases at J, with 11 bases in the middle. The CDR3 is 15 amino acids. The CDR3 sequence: CASSLTREDNQPQHF. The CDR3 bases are TGTGCCAGCAGCTTAACCAGGGAGGACAATCAGCCCCAGCATTTT.

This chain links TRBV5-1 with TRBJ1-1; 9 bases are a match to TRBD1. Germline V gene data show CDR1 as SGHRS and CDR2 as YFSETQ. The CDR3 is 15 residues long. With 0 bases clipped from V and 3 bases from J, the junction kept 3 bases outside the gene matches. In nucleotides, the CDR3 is TGCGCCAGCAGCTTGGTGGGACAGGGAGACACTGAAGCTTTCTTT. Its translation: CASSLVGQGDTEAFF.

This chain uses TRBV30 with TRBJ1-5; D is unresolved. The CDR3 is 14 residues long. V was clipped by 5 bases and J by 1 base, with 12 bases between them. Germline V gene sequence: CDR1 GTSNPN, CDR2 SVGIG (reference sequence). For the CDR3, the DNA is TGTGCCTGGGCCGGCGGAGGGAGCAATCAGCCCCAGCATTTT. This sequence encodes CAWAGGGSNQPQHF.

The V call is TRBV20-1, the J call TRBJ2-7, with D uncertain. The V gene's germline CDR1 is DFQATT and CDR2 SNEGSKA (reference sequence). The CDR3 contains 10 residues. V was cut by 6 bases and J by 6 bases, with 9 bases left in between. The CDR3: CSAHTSEQYF. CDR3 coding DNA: TGCAGTGCCCACACGTCCGAGCAGTACTTC.

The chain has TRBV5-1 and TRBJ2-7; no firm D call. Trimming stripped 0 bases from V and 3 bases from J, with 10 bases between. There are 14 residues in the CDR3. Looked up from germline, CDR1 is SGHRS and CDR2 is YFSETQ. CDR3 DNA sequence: TGCGCCAGCAGCTTGGTAGACACCTACTACGAGCAGTACTTC. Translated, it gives CASSLVDTYYEQYF.

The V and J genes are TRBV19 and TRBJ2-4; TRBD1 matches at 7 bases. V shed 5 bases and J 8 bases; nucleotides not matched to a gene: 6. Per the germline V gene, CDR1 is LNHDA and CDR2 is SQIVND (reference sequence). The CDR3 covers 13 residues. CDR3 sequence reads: CASSLTGSHIQYF. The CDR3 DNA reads TGTGCCAGTAGTCTGACAGGGTCCCACATTCAGTACTTC.

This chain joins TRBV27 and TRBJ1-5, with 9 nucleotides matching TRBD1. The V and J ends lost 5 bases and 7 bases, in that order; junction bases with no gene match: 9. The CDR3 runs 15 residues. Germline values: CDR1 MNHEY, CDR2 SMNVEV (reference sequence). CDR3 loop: CASSEVTGGRQPQHF. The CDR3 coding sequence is TGTGCCAGCAGTGAAGTGACAGGGGGAAGGCAGCCCCAGCATTTT.

CDR3: CASSYRASVRSSYNEQFF. The CDR3 coding sequence is TGTGCCAGCAGTTATCGGGCTAGCGTCCGGAGCTCCTACAATGAGCAGTTCTTC. The chain links TRBV6-7 to TRBJ2-1, with D perhaps TRBD2 (6 bases). TRBV6-7 is treated as an ORF (open reading frame) with a function not yet certain. The CDR3 is 18 amino acids. Trimming stripped 3 bases from V and 0 bases from J, with 18 bases between.

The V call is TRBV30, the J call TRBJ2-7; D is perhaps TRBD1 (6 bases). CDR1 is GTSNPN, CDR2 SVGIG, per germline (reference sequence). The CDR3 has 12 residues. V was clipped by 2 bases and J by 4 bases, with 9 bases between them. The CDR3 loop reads CAWSTGQYEQYF. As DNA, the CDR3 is TGTGCCTGGAGTACAGGACAGTACGAGCAGTACTTC. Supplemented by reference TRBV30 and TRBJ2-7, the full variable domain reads SQTIHQWPATLVQPVGSPLSLECTVEGTSNPNLYWYRQAAGRGLQLLFYSVGIGQISSEVPQNLSASRPQDRQFILSSKKLLLSDSGFYLCAWSTGQYEQYFGPGTRLTVT.

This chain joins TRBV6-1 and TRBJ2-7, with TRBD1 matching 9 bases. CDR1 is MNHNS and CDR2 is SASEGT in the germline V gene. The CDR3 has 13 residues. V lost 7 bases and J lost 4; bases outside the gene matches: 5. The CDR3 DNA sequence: TGTGCCAGCAAGGGGACAGGGAGGTACGAGCAGTACTTC. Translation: CASKGTGRYEQYF.

DNA for the CDR3: TGTGCCGGCGAAGACGTGGGACAGGGTATCGCCGGGGAGCTGTTTTTT. Its translation: CAGEDVGQGIAGELFF. This chain joins TRBV19 and TRBJ2-2; 9 bases line up with TRBD1. V gave up 11 bases and J gave up 6 bases; unmatched junction bases: 16. There are 16 residues in the CDR3. Per the germline V gene, CDR1 is LNHDA and CDR2 is SQIVND (reference sequence).

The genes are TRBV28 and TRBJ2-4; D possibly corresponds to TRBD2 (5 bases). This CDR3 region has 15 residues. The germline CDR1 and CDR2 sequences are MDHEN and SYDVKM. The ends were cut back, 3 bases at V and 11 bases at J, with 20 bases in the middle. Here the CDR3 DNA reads TGTGCCAGCAGTTTCAGGTTTGGTGGGTCGCGGGTTCAGTACTTC. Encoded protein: CASSFRFGGSRVQYF.

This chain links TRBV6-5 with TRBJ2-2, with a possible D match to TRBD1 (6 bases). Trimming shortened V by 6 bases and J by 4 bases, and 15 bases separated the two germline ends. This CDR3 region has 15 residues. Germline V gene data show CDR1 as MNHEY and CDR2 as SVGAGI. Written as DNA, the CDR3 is TGTGCCAGCAGGTCGCCAGGGGTAGGCACCGGGGAGCTGTTTTTT. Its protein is CASRSPGVGTGELFF.

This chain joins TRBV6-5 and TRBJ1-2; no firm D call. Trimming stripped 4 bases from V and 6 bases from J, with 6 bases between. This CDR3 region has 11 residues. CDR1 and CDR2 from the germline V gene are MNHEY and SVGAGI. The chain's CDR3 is CASSSPNGYTF. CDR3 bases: TGTGCCAGCAGTTCCCCCAATGGCTACACCTTC.

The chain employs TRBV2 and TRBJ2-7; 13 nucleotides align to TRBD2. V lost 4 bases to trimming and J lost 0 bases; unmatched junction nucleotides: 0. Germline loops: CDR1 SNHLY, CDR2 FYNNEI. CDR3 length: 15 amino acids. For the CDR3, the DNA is TGTGCCAGCAGTGGACTAGCGGGAGGCTCCTACGAGCAGTACGTC. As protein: CASSGLAGGSYEQYV.

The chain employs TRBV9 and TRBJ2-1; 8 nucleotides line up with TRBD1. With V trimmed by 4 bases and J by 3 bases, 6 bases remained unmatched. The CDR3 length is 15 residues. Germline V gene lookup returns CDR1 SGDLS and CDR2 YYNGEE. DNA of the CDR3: TGTGCCAGCAGCACCGGACAGGGTAACTACAATGAGCAGTTCTTC. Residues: CASSTGQGNYNEQFF.

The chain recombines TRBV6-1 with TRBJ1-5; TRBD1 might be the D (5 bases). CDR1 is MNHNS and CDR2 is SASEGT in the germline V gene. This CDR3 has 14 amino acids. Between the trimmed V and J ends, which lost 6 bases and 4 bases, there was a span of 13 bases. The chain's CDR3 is CASRNRTPNQPQHF. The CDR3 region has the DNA TGTGCCAGCAGAAATCGGACACCAAATCAGCCCCAGCATTTT.

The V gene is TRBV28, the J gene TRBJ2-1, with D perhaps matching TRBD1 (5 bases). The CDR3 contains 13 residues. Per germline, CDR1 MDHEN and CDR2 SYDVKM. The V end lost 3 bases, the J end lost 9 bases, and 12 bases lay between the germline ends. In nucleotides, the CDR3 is TGTGCCAGCAGTTTCACCAGGGTAGGTGAGCAGTTCTTC. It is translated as CASSFTRVGEQFF.

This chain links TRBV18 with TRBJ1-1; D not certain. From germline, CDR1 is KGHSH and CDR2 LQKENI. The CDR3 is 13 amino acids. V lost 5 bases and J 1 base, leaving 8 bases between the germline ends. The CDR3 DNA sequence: TGTGCCAGCTCATCGTCGGGGAACACTGAAGCTTTCTTT. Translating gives CASSSSGNTEAFF.

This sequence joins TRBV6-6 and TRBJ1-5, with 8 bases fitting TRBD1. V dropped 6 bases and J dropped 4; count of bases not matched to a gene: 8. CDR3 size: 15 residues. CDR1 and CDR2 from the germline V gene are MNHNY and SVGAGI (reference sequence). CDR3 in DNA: TGTGCCAGCAGGGCGGACAGGGTTACGAATCAGCCCCAGCATTTT. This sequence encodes CASRADRVTNQPQHF.

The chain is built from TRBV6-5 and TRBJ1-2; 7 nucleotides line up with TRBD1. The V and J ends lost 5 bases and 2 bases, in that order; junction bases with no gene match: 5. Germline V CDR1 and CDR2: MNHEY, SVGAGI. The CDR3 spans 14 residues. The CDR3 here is CASSEGGANYGYTF. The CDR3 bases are TGTGCCAGCAGTGAAGGGGGCGCCAACTATGGCTACACCTTC.

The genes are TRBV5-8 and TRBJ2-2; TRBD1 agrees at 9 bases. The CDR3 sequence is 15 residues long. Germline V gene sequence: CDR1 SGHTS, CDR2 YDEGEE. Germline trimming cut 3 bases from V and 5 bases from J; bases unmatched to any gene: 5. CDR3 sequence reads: CASSSGTGLTGELFF. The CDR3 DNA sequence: TGTGCCAGCAGCTCCGGGACAGGGCTAACCGGGGAGCTGTTTTTT.